The rows below give T cell receptor beta chains drawn from one sample of a study of blood T cell repertoires in COVID-19. Data came from immunoSEQ multiplex PCR; TCRdb stores just in-frame clones and leaves some out. The profile shows some 100,000 clones, 70% to 80% of them singletons. The sample comprised peripheral blood. These receptors came from a man in his 70s with acute or convalescent COVID-19. Both conserved end residues are part of each CDR3. D genes are given only for firm matches. Clone size is stated in some rows and not others, as once, few, many or a class when expanded.

TRBD1	TRBV19	NA	TRBJ1-1	TGTGCCAGTACTCAACAGGGGGGCGGCACTGAAGCTTTCTTT	CASTQQGGGTEAFF
TRBD1	TRBV19	once	TRBJ2-7	TGTGCCAGTAGTTTTACAGGGGGTGCTTCCTACGAGCAGTACTTC	CASSFTGGASYEQYF
NA	TRBV5-5	NA	TRBJ1-1	TGTGCCAGCAGCTTTGGAGAAGCAACTGAAGCTTTCTTT	CASSFGEATEAFF
NA	TRBV25-1	NA	TRBJ2-6	TGTGCCAGCAGTGCTATCCCGGGGAGCTCTGGGGCCAACGTCCTGACTTTC	CASSAIPGSSGANVLTF
NA	TRBV4-3	NA	TRBJ1-6	TGCGCCAGCAGCCAAGGTCCCCCGGGACAAGGGAGTTCACCCCTCCACTTT	CASSQGPPGQGSSPLHF
NA	TRBV7-2	NA	TRBJ2-5	TGTGCCAGCAGCGAGAGCCGGGAAGAGACCCAGTACTTC	CASSESREETQYF
TRBD1	TRBV13	NA	TRBJ2-5	TGTGCCAGCAGCGGCGCCGGGACAGGGGGAAATGGAGAGACCCAGTACTTC	CASSGAGTGGNGETQYF
TRBD1	TRBV12-5	NA	TRBJ1-1	TGTGCTAGTGGTTCGGGACAGGGAATGAACACTGAAGCTTTCTTT	CASGSGQGMNTEAFF
TRBD1	TRBV5-1	NA	TRBJ2-1	TGCGCCAGCAGCTACGGACAGGCCAGAGACAATGAGCAGTTCTTC	CASSYGQARDNEQFF
NA	TRBV7-6	NA	TRBJ2-7	TGTGCCAGCAGCTACGGAGACTCCTACGAGCAGTACTTC	CASSYGDSYEQYF
NA	TRBV19	few	TRBJ2-7	TGTGCCAGTAGTAGGAGGGCAACAGGTGCCTACGAGCAGTACTTC	CASSRRATGAYEQYF
NA	TRBV11-3	many	TRBJ2-2	TGTGCCAGCAGCCCCGGGTCCCGCGGCACCGGGGAGCTGTTTTTT	CASSPGSRGTGELFF
TRBD1	TRBV30	NA	TRBJ1-4	TGTGCCTGGAGTCTCCGGACAGGGGGTAATGAAAAACTGTTTTTT	CAWSLRTGGNEKLFF
TRBD1	TRBV7-9	NA	TRBJ2-2	TGTGCCAGCAGCTTAACGACAGGGCTCACCGGGGAGCTGTTTTTT	CASSLTTGLTGELFF